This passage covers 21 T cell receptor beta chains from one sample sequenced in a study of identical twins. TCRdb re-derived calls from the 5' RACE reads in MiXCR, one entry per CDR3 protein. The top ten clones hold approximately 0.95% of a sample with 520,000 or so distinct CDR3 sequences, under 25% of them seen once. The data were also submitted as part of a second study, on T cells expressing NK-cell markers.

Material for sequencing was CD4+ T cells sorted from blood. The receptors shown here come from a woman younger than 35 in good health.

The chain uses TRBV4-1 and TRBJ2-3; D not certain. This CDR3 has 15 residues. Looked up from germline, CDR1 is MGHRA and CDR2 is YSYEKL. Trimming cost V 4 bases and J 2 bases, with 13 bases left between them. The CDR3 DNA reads TGCGCCAGCAGCCGGACCGCTACTCCCACAGATACGCAGTATTTT. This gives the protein CASSRTATPTDTQYF.

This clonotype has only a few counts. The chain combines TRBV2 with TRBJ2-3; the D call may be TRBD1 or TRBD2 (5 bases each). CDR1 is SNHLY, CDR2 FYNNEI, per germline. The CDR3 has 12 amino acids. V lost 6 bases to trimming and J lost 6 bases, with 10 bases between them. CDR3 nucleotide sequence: TGTGCCAGCAGGGGGGTGGGGGATACGCAGTATTTT. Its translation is CASRGVGDTQYF.

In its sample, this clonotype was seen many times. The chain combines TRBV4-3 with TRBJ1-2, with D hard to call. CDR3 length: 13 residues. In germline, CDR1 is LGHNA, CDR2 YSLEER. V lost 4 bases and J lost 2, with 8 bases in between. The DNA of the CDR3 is TGCGCCAGCAGCCCACAAGAAAACTATGGCTACACCTTC. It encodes CASSPQENYGYTF.

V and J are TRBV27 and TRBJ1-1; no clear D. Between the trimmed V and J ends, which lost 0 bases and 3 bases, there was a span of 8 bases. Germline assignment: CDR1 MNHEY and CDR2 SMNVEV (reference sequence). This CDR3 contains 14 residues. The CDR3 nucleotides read TGTGCCAGCAGTTTATCGGGCCCATACACTGAAGCTTTCTTT. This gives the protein CASSLSGPYTEAFF.

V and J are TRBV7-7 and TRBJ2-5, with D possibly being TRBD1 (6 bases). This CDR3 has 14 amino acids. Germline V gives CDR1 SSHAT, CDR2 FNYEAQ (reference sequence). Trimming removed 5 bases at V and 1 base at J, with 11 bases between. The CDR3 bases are TGTGCCAGCAGCCCCCGACAGGCCCAAGAGACCCAGTACTTC. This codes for CASSPRQAQETQYF.

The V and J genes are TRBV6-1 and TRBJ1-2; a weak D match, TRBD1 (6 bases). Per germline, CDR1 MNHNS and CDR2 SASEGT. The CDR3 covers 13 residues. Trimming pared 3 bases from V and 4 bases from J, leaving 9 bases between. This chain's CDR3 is CASSDRGFYGYTF. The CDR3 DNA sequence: TGTGCCAGCAGTGACAGGGGCTTCTATGGCTACACCTTC.

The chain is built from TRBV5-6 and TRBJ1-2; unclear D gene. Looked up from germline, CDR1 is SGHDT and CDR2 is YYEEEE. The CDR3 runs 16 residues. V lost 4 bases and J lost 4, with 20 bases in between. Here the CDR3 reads CASSRPPAGKLYGYTF. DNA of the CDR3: TGTGCCAGCAGCCGACCCCCCGCGGGGAAACTCTATGGCTACACCTTC.

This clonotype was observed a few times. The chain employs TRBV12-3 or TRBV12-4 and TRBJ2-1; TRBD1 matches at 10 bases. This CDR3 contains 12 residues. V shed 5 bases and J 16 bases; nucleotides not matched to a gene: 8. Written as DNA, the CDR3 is TGTGCCAGCAGTGGGCTCGGACAGGGGGAATTCTTC. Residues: CASSGLGQGEFF.

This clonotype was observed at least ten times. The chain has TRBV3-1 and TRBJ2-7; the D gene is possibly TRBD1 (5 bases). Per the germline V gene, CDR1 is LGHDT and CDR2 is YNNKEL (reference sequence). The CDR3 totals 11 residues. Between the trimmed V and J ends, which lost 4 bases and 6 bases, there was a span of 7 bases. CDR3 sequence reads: CASSLQGEQYF. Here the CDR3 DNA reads TGTGCCAGCAGCCTCCAGGGCGAGCAGTACTTC.

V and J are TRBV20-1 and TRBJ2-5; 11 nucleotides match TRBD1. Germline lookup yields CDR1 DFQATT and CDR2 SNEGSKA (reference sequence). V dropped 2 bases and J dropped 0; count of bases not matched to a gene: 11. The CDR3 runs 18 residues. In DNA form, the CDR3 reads TGCAGTGCTAGATCCCCCGCGGGGACAGGGGGAAACCAAGAGACCCAGTACTTC. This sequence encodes CSARSPAGTGGNQETQYF.

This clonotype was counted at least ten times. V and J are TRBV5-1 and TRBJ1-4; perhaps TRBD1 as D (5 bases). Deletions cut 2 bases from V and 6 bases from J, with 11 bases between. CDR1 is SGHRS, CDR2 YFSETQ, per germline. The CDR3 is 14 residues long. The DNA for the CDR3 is TGCGCCAGCAGCTTTGGGGGACGAGATGAAAAACTGTTTTTT. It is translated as CASSFGGRDEKLFF. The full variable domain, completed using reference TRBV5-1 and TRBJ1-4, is KAGVTQTPRYLIKTRGQQVTLSCSPISGHRSVSWYQQTPGQGLQFLFEYFSETQRNKGNFPGRFSGRQFSNSRSEMNVSTLELGDSALYLCASSFGGRDEKLFFGSGTQLSVL.

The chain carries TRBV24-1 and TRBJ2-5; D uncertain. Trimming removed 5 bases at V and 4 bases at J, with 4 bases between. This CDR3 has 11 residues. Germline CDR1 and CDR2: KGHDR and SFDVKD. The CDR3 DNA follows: TGTGCCACCAGTGGGGGAGAGACCCAGTACTTC. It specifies CATSGGETQYF.

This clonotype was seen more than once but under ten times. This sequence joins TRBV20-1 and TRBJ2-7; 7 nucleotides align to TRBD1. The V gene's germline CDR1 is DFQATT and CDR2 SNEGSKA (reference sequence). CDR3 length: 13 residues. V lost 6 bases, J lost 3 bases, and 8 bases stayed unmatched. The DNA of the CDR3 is TGCAGTGCCCCCCGGGGACAGAACTACGAGCAGTACTTC. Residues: CSAPRGQNYEQYF.

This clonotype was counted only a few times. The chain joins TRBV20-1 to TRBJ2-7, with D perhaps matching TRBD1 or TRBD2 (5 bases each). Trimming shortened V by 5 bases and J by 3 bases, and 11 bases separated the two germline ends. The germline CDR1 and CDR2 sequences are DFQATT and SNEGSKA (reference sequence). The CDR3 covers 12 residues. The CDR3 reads CSALTDYYEQYF. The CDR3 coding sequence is TGCAGTGCTTTGACAGACTACTACGAGCAGTACTTC.

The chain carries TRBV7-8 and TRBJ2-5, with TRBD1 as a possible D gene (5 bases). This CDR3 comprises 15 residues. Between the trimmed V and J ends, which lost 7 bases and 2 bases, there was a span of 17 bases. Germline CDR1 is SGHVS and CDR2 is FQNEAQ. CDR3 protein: CASNPGLGLQETQYF. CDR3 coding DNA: TGTGCCAGCAACCCCGGCTTGGGGCTTCAAGAGACCCAGTACTTC.

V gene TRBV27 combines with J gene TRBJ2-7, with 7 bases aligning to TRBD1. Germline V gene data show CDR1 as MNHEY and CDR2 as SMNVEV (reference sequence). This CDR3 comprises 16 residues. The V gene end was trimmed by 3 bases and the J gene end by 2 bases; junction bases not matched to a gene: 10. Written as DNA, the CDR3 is TGTGCCAGCAGTTTTTGGAGACAGGGAGCTGCCTACGAGCAGTACTTC. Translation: CASSFWRQGAAYEQYF.

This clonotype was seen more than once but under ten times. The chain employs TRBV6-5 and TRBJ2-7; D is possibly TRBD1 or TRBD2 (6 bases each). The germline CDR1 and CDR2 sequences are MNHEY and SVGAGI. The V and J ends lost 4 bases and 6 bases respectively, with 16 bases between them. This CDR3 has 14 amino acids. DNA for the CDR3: TGTGCCAGCAGTTTAAACAGGGACTCGGGCGAGCAGTACTTC. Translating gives CASSLNRDSGEQYF.

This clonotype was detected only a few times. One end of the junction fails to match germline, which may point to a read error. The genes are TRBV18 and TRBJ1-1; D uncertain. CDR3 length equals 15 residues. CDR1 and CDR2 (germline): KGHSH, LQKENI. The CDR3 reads CASSPLPGVNTEAFF. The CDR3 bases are TGTGCCAGCTCACCACTCCCGGGAGTGAACACTGAAGCCTTCTTT.

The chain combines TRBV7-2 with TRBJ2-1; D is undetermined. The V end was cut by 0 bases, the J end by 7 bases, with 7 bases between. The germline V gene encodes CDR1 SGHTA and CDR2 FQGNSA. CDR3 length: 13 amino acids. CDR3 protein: CASSLAEKNEQFF. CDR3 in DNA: TGTGCCAGCAGCTTAGCGGAGAAAAATGAGCAGTTCTTC.

The CDR3 sequence: CASSRRVDTQYF. CDR3 DNA: TGTGCCAGCAGTCGTCGGGTAGATACGCAGTATTTT. The rearrangement links TRBV6-2 or TRBV6-3 to TRBJ2-3; D unclear. Germline CDR1 reads MNHEY; CDR2 reads SVGEGT. Trimming stripped 5 bases from V and 5 bases from J, with 8 bases between. CDR3 length: 12 residues.

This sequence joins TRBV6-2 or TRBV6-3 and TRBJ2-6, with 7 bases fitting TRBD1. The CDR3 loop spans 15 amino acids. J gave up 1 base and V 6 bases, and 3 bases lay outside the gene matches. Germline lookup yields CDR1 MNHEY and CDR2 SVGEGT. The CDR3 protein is CASRAQGSGANVLTF. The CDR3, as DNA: TGTGCCAGCAGGGCACAGGGGTCTGGGGCCAACGTCCTGACTTTC.